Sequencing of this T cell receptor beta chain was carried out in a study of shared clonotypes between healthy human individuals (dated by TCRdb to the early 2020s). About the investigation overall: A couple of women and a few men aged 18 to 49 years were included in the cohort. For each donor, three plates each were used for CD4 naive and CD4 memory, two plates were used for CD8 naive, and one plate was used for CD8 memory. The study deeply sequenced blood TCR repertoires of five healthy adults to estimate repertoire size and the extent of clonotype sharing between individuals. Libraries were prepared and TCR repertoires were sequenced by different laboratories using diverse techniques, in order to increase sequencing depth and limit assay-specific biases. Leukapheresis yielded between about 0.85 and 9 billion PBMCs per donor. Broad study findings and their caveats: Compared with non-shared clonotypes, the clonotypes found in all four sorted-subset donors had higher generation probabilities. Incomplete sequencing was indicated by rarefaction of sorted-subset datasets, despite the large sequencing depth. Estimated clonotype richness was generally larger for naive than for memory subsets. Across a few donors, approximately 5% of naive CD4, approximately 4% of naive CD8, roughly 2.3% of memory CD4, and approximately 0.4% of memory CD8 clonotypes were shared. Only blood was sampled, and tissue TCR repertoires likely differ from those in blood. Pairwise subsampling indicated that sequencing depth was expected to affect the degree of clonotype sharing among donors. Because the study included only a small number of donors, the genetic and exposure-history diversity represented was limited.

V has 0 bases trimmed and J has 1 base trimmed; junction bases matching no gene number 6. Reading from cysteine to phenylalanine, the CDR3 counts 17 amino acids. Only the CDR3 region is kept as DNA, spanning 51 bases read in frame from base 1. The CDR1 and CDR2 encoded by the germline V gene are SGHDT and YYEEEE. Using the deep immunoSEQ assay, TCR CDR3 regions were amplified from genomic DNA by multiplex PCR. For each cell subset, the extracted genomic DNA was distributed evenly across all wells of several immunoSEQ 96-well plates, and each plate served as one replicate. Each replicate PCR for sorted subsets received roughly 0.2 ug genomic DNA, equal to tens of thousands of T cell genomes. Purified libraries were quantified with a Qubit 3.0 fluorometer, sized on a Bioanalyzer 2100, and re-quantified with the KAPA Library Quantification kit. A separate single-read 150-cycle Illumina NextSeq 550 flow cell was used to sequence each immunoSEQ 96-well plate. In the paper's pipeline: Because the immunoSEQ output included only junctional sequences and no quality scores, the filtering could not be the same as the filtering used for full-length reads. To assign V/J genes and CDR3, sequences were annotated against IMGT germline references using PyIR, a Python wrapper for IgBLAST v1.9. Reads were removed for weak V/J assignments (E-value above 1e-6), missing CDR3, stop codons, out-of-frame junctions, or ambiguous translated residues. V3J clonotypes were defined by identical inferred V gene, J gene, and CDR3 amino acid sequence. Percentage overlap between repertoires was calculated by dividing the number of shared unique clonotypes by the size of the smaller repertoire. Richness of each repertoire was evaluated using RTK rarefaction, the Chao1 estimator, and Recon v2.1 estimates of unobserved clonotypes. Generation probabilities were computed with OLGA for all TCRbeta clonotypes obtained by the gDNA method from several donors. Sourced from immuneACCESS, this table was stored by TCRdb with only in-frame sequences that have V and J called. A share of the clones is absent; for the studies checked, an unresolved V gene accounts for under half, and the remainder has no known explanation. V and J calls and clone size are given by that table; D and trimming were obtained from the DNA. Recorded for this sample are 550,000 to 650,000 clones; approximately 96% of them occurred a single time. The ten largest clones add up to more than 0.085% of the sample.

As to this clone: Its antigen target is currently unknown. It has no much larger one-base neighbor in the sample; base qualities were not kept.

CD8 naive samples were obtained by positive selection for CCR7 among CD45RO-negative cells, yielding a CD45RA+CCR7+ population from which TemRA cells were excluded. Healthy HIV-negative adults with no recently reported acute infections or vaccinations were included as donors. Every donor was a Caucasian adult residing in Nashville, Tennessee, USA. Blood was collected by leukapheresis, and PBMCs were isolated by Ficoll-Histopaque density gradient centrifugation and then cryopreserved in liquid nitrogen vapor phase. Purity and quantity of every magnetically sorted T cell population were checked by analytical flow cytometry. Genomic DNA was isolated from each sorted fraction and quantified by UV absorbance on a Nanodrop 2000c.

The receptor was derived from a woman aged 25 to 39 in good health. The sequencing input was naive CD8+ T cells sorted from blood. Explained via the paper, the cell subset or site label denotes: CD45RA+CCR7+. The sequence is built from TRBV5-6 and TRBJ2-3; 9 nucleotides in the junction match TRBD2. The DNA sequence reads TGTGCCAGCAGCTTGGAGCTAGCGGGGATGGGCACAGATACGCAGTATTTT. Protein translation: CASSLELAGMGTDTQYF.